Included here is one TCR beta chain sequence, with context. No antigen is known for it. This sample is drawn from a study of PD-1 blockade in classical Hodgkin lymphoma. Study conclusions and caveats: Reports described newly diagnosed patients as having lower baseline TCR diversity than healthy donors. By cycle point C4D1, TCR diversity had risen significantly in CD4+ cells (but not CD8+ cells).

CDR3 length: 15 residues. Germline V gives CDR1 MNHEY, CDR2 SVGAGI. Trimming at V came to 6 bases and at J to 0 bases, leaving 7 bases not matched to a gene. The patients all showed relapse after autologous stem cell transplantation, while their brentuximab vedotin exposure varied. Assay used: immunoSEQ multiplex PCR; TCRdb lists only in-frame clones, some missing. The data show some 100,000 clones, around 90% seen once. The origin of this receptor is a human donor with classical Hodgkin lymphoma. This sample comprised peripheral blood mononuclear cells (PBMCs), obtained at baseline. The gene calls are TRBV6-5 and TRBJ2-7; TRBD2 aligns across 8 bases. CDR3 protein: CASSQGLDHSYEQYF. Written as DNA, the CDR3 is TGTGCCAGCAGCCAGGGACTAGATCACTCCTACGAGCAGTACTTC.